This entry concerns a single T cell receptor beta chain. This sample is part of a study of blood T cell repertoires in COVID-19. Study as a whole: PBMCs, B-cell-depleted T cells, or T cells provided the cDNA or gDNA that made up the material.

Germline loops: CDR1 LGHNA, CDR2 YSLEER. V was clipped by 1 base and J by 4 bases; unmatched bases: 6. This CDR3 is 15 amino acids long. Data came from immunoSEQ multiplex PCR; TCRdb stores just in-frame clones and leaves some out. The repertoire holds tens of thousands of clones, with just under 80% as singletons. This rearrangement joins TRBV4-3 to TRBJ1-2, with 7 bases aligning to TRBD1. Sequenced material: peripheral blood. This receptor was obtained from a man between 65 and 85 years old with COVID-19, enrolled during active disease. CDR3 sequence reads: CASSQGQGEAYGYTF. CDR3 nucleotide sequence: TGCGCCAGCAGCCAAGGACAGGGAGAGGCCTATGGCTACACCTTC.